A selection of T cell receptor beta chains follows, all from one sample in a study of T-cell reconstitution after alpha-beta-depleted transplantation in children. In TCRdb, the PCR reads were re-called with MiXCR into one record per CDR3 protein. The top ten hold over 0.95% of the sample, which has 600,000 to 700,000 distinct CDR3 sequences, over 15% seen once. The specimen comprised PBMCs from the stem cell graft donor, sampled from the stem cell graft. These receptors all stem from a human donor who donated a stem cell graft to a child with acute myeloid leukemia. Each CDR3 is given with its conserved first and last residue. A D gene is named only where the DNA matches it firmly. Rows give clone size only sometimes, using once, few, many, or a class for an expanded clone.

TRBV7-8	NA	TRBJ1-2	many	TGTGCCAGCAGCGCAGGGAGCGGGGGGTTCTATGGCTACACCTTC	CASSAGSGGFYGYTF
TRBV20-1	NA	TRBJ1-1	many	TGCAGTGCTGACCCTGGGGCGGCGAACACTGAAGCTTTCTTT	CSADPGAANTEAFF
TRBV10-3	TRBD1	TRBJ2-7	NA	TGTGCCATCAGTGAGATTCGGACAGGGTCCTACGAGCAGTACTTC	CAISEIRTGSYEQYF
TRBV27	NA	TRBJ2-2	few	TGTGCCAGCAGTCCTGGCGGTTATGGGGGCCCGAACACCGGGGAGCTGTTTTTT	CASSPGGYGGPNTGELFF
TRBV25-1	NA	TRBJ1-3	NA	TGTGCCAGCAGCCCCGTCAAAACTGGAAACACCATATATTTT	CASSPVKTGNTIYF
TRBV20-1	NA	TRBJ1-5	many	TGCAGTGCTAGAGATCTAGCAGGGGTCAATCAGCCCCAGCATTTT	CSARDLAGVNQPQHF
TRBV25-1	NA	TRBJ1-1	many	TGTGCCAGCAGTGTACCGGGAGACACTGAAGCTTTCTTT	CASSVPGDTEAFF
TRBV7-9	NA	TRBJ1-5	NA	TGTGCCAGCAGCTTGGACGGACAGTATCAGCCCCAGCATTTT	CASSLDGQYQPQHF
TRBV7-9	NA	TRBJ2-1	many	TGTGCCAGCAGCCCAGGGGAGGGCTCTGAGCAGTTCTTC	CASSPGEGSEQFF
TRBV9	TRBD1	TRBJ2-1	NA	TGTGCCAGCAGCGGCGGGGGGACAGGGGACAATGAGCAGTTCTTC	CASSGGGTGDNEQFF
TRBV20-1	NA	TRBJ1-2	NA	TGCAGTGCTCCCTCGACAGGCGGTGGCTACACCTTC	CSAPSTGGGYTF
TRBV12-3/TRBV12-4	TRBD2	TRBJ2-2	NA	TGTGCCAGCAGTCGTCAGCGGGGGGGTATCGTCGGGGAGCTGTTTTTT	CASSRQRGGIVGELFF
TRBV6-1	TRBD1	TRBJ1-2	many	TGTGCCGGAACCCGCGACAGGGCTCTCTATGGCTACACCTTC	CAGTRDRALYGYTF
TRBV28	NA	TRBJ1-3	NA	TGTGCCAGCAGTTTCAGGGCGTCAGGTGGAAACACCATATATTTT	CASSFRASGGNTIYF
TRBV6-5	NA	TRBJ2-2	NA	TGTGCCAGCAGTTACACCTCTACGAACACCGGGGAGCTGTTTTTT	CASSYTSTNTGELFF
TRBV20-1	NA	TRBJ1-4	few	TGCAGTGCTAGAGATACGGATAATGAAAAACTGTTTTTT	CSARDTDNEKLFF
TRBV11-2	NA	TRBJ2-3	few	TGTGCCAGCAGCTTCGGCAGGGACTGGACAGATACGCAGTATTTT	CASSFGRDWTDTQYF
TRBV7-6	NA	TRBJ2-3	few	TGTGCCAGCAGCTTACTTGGGAGCCACACAGATACGCAGTATTTT	CASSLLGSHTDTQYF
TRBV20-1	NA	TRBJ2-3	NA	TGCAGTGCTAGAGATGGGAGCACAGATACGCAGTATTTT	CSARDGSTDTQYF
TRBV12-3/TRBV12-4	TRBD1	TRBJ1-1	many	TGTGCCAGCAGTTTGGGGGACAGCCCCATTCGGACTGAAGCTTTCTTT	CASSLGDSPIRTEAFF
TRBV3-1	NA	TRBJ1-4	NA	TGTGCCAGCAGTCAAACAGGGAGGGCTGAAAAACTGTTTTTT	CASSQTGRAEKLFF
TRBV7-9	TRBD1	TRBJ1-1	NA	TGTGCCAGCAGCTGGGCAGGGGGGGGGGACACTGAAGCTTTCTTT	CASSWAGGGDTEAFF
TRBV7-9	TRBD1	TRBJ1-1	NA	TGTGCCAGCAGCTTAGGTCCCCGGGACAGTGACACTGAAGCTTTCTTT	CASSLGPRDSDTEAFF
TRBV7-2	NA	TRBJ2-7	many	TGTGCCAGCAGCTTAGCGAACGAGCAGTACTTC	CASSLANEQYF
TRBV6-2/TRBV6-3	NA	TRBJ1-1	few	TGTGCCAGCACTTCCCGGGCAATTGGGGCCTCGGGAGAAGCTTTCTTT	CASTSRAIGASGEAFF
TRBV7-3	NA	TRBJ2-1	NA	TGTGCCAGCAGCTTGGGACAACCGAGCTCCTACAATGAGCAGTTCTTC	CASSLGQPSSYNEQFF
TRBV20-1	NA	TRBJ1-5	NA	TGCTGCGCTCGAGGGGCAGGGTCAATGTATAGCAATCAGCCCCAGCATTTT	CCARGAGSMYSNQPQHF
TRBV10-3	NA	TRBJ2-1	few	TGTGCCATCAGTGTAGCCCCCGGGGGCCGAGATGAGCAGTTCTTC	CAISVAPGGRDEQFF
TRBV29-1	NA	TRBJ1-1	many	TGCAGCGTTGAAGAAGGTCCAATGAACACTGAAGCTTTCTTT	CSVEEGPMNTEAFF